This TCR beta chain was profiled in a study of T cell repertoires in cytomegalovirus infection. Study details: CMV infection plus the matching HLA type was flagged by public TCR beta signatures. The study, taken as a whole, reports: Carriers of CMV and the relevant HLA type were discriminated by public TCR beta frequency. HLA-C-restricted CMV-specific TCR beta clonotypes were dominant in the ex vivo response.

This clonotype occurred a few times. The antigen remains unidentified. TCRdb analysed the reads with MiXCR anew, one entry per CDR3 protein. Here the sample spans about 190,000 distinct CDR3 sequences, 28% being singletons. Sample: PBMCs. The origin of this receptor is a human donor in good health (CMV status not recorded). Some clones in this sample may be carry-over from other donors' samples.

CDR3 in amino acids: CASSNYRGPHGELFF. The CDR3 DNA sequence: TGTGCCAGCAGCAACTACAGGGGTCCCCACGGGGAGCTGTTTTTT. The chain uses TRBV5-4 and TRBJ2-2, with 7 bases fitting TRBD1. The V segment lost 4 bases and the J segment 7 bases; nucleotides outside the gene matches: 10. Germline CDR1 and CDR2: SGHNT and YYREEE (reference sequence). The CDR3 has 15 residues.